Presented here are 28 T cell receptor beta chains from one specimen sequenced in a study of blood T cell repertoires in COVID-19. TCRdb keeps only in-frame clones here, not all; method: immunoSEQ multiplex PCR. The sample shows over 100,000 clones, around 88% of them seen only once. The specimen sequenced was peripheral blood. The receptor source for this set is a man in his sixties with COVID-19, enrolled during active disease.

The gene calls are TRBV9 and TRBJ2-7; the D gene is possibly TRBD2 (6 bases). With 4 bases removed from V and 7 bases from J, the gap between germline ends came to 27 bases. Germline V gene lookup returns CDR1 SGDLS and CDR2 YYNGEE. The CDR3 contains 17 residues. The chain's CDR3 is CASSLTGTGLLGGEQYF. The CDR3 DNA is TGTGCCAGCAGCTTGACCGGGACGGGCCTTTTAGGAGGGGAGCAGTACTTC.

CDR3 sequence: CASSIQDTQYF. CDR3 DNA: TGTGCCAGTAGTATTCAAGATACGCAGTATTTT. The V gene is TRBV19, the J gene TRBJ2-3; no firm D call. V lost 3 bases and J lost 5, with 3 bases in between. The CDR3 covers 11 residues. Germline V gene lookup returns CDR1 LNHDA and CDR2 SQIVND (reference sequence).

V usage is TRBV6-5 and J usage is TRBJ1-2, with TRBD1 identical over 12 bases. Germline CDR1 is MNHEY and CDR2 is SVGAGI. The CDR3 totals 13 residues. The ends lost 7 bases at V and 8 bases at J; junction bases unmatched: 5. CDR3 residues: CASTPGQGAGYTF. The CDR3 DNA sequence: TGTGCCAGCACCCCGGGACAGGGGGCGGGCTACACCTTC.

The V and J genes are TRBV19 and TRBJ2-7; possible D gene TRBD1, 6 bases. The CDR3 has 15 amino acids. CDR1 and CDR2 (germline): LNHDA, SQIVND (reference sequence). Trimming stripped 5 bases from V and 4 bases from J, with 18 bases between. CDR3 in amino acids: CASSEKVDRLYEQYF. CDR3 coding DNA: TGTGCCAGTAGTGAAAAGGTTGACAGGTTGTACGAGCAGTACTTC.

This chain connects TRBV7-4 to TRBJ1-6; TRBD1 agrees at 9 bases. Germline loops: CDR1 SGHVT, CDR2 SQSDAQ. This CDR3 contains 18 residues. Germline trimming cut 1 base from V and 11 bases from J; bases unmatched to any gene: 15. Written as DNA, the CDR3 is TGTGCCAGCAGCTTAGGGGAACAGGGGGCTCGATGGGTTGCACCCCTCCACTTT. Translating gives CASSLGEQGARWVAPLHF.

The chain employs TRBV3-1 (or the pseudogene TRBV3-2) and TRBJ2-7, with D perhaps matching TRBD1 (6 bases). V lost 6 bases, J lost 6 bases, and 18 bases lay in between. CDR1 and CDR2 from the germline V gene are LGHDT and YNNKEL (reference sequence). This CDR3 has 14 residues. This CDR3 is CASSSQGVVSEQYF. In DNA, the CDR3 is TGTGCCAGCAGTTCACAGGGAGTTGTTTCCGAGCAGTACTTC.

This rearrangement joins TRBV7-8 to TRBJ2-1; 8 bases fit TRBD1. Germline assignment: CDR1 SGHVS and CDR2 FQNEAQ. This CDR3 has 13 residues. Trimming cost V 5 bases and J 15 bases; bases outside gene matches: 12. The DNA for the CDR3 is TGTGCCAGCAGCACCCTCCAGGGGGCAGGAGGGTTCTTC. Its protein is CASSTLQGAGGFF.

The chain has TRBV3-1 (or the pseudogene TRBV3-2) and TRBJ1-2, with no clear D. Deletions cut 0 bases from V and 4 bases from J, with 15 bases between. The length of the CDR3 is 16 residues. Germline-derived CDR1 and CDR2 are LGHDT and YNNKEL (reference sequence). The DNA for the CDR3 is TGTGCCAGCAGCCAAGATCTTGAGGTTTTAGGCTATGGCTACACCTTC. Residues: CASSQDLEVLGYGYTF.

This clone was found once. The chain recombines TRBV5-1 with TRBJ1-5; D not resolved. The germline V gene encodes CDR1 SGHRS and CDR2 YFSETQ. Trimming shortened V by 0 bases and J by 6 bases, and 10 bases separated the two germline ends. This CDR3 has 14 amino acids. In DNA form, the CDR3 reads TGCGCCAGCAGCTTGGTTGAGGGTAGTCAGCCCCAGCATTTT. It encodes CASSLVEGSQPQHF.

This clone was found a few times. This chain joins TRBV11-2 and TRBJ2-1; 8 bases align to TRBD1. Germline-derived CDR1 and CDR2 are SGHAT and FQNNGV. J gave up 10 bases and V 5 bases, and 10 bases lay outside the gene matches. The CDR3 sequence is 14 residues long. The CDR3 loop is CASSGSYRGNEQFF. CDR3 nucleotides: TGTGCCAGCAGCGGGAGCTACAGGGGGAACGAGCAGTTCTTC. The variable domain in full, completed from reference TRBV11-2 and TRBJ2-1, reads EAGVAQSPRYKIIEKRQSVAFWCNPISGHATLYWYQQILGQGPKLLIQFQNNGVVDDSQLPKDRFSAERLKGVDSTLKIQPAKLEDSAVYLCASSGSYRGNEQFFGPGTRLTVL.

The chain recombines TRBV9 with TRBJ2-6; 7 nucleotides match TRBD1. The CDR3 consists of 18 residues. Germline assignment: CDR1 SGDLS and CDR2 YYNGEE. The ends lost 0 bases at V and 1 base at J; junction bases unmatched: 7. As DNA, the CDR3 is TGTGCCAGCAGCGTAGAATCAGGGGGAGTTTCTGGGGCCAACGTCCTGACTTTC. As protein: CASSVESGGVSGANVLTF.

The chain carries TRBV7-2 and TRBJ2-7, with 9 nucleotides matching TRBD1. The CDR3 consists of 15 residues. CDR1 SGHTA and CDR2 FQGNSA come from the germline V gene. Germline trimming cut 3 bases from V and 1 base from J; bases unmatched to any gene: 4. CDR3 nucleotides: TGTGCCAGCAGCTTTGGGACAGGGCGTTCCTACGAGCAGTACTTC. It codes for CASSFGTGRSYEQYF.

The chain joins TRBV9 to TRBJ2-5; D is unclear. The CDR3 is 14 amino acids. Trimming removed 3 bases at V and 0 bases at J, with 9 bases between. Per germline, CDR1 SGDLS and CDR2 YYNGEE. CDR3 protein: CASSGGPNQETQYF. As DNA, the CDR3 is TGTGCCAGCAGCGGTGGGCCTAACCAAGAGACCCAGTACTTC.

CDR3 protein: CASSLVSSGTIGGYTF. CDR3 DNA: TGTGCCAGCAGCTTGGTCTCTTCCGGGACTATCGGTGGCTACACCTTC. V is TRBV5-5 and J is TRBJ1-2; a possible D gene is TRBD1 (5 bases). The ends were cut back, 0 bases at V and 7 bases at J, with 19 bases in the middle. The length of the CDR3 is 16 residues. Germline assignment: CDR1 SGHKS and CDR2 YYEKEE (reference sequence). The full variable domain, its missing parts supplied by reference TRBV5-5 and TRBJ1-2, is DAGVTQSPTHLIKTRGQQVTLRCSPISGHKSVSWYQQVLGQGPQFIFQYYEKEERGRGNFPDRFSARQFPNYSSELNVNALLLGDSALYLCASSLVSSGTIGGYTFGSGTRLTVV.

The chain carries TRBV6-4 and TRBJ1-1; D gene ambiguous. V was pared by 6 bases and J by 7 bases, with 21 bases between. Germline loops: CDR1 MRHNA, CDR2 SNTAGT. This CDR3 comprises 15 residues. The CDR3 reads CASRALAGSWGEAFF. Written as DNA, the CDR3 is TGTGCCAGCAGGGCTTTGGCCGGGAGCTGGGGTGAAGCTTTCTTT.

The genes are TRBV11-3 and TRBJ2-3; TRBD2 is a possible D gene (5 bases). The CDR3 length is 15 residues. Trimming removed 3 bases at V and 0 bases at J, with 10 bases between. Germline values: CDR1 SGHNT, CDR2 YENEEA. The CDR3 spells CASSFRGTSTDTQYF. The CDR3 nucleotides are TGTGCCAGCAGCTTTCGGGGAACTAGCACAGATACGCAGTATTTT.

This sequence joins TRBV12-3 or TRBV12-4 and TRBJ2-3; D is perhaps TRBD1 (6 bases). The CDR3 is 12 residues long. V was trimmed by 7 bases and J by 5 bases, leaving 10 bases between them. The CDR3 bases are TGTGCCAGCACCCAGACAGGAGATACGCAGTATTTT. The encoded protein is CASTQTGDTQYF.

The chain combines TRBV6-5 with TRBJ1-6; no reliable D call. Germline V gene lookup returns CDR1 MNHEY and CDR2 SVGAGI. Trimming took 2 bases from V and 7 from J, leaving 6 bases between them. This CDR3 has 13 residues. The CDR3 DNA follows: TGTGCCAGCAGTTACAGCCTCAATTCACCCCTCCACTTT. Amino acid sequence: CASSYSLNSPLHF.

The DNA for the CDR3 is TGTGCCAGCAGGGCAGGGGTTGAAGCTTTCTTT. Residues: CASRAGVEAFF. The V gene is TRBV6-5, the J gene TRBJ1-1, with a possible D match to TRBD1 (6 bases). CDR1 MNHEY and CDR2 SVGAGI come from the germline V gene. V was cut by 6 bases and J by 7 bases, with 9 bases left in between. CDR3 length: 11 residues.

The CDR3 is CASSEEALANYGYTF. The CDR3 nucleotides are TGTGCCAGCAGTGAGGAGGCGTTAGCTAACTATGGCTACACCTTC. The gene calls are TRBV2 and TRBJ1-2; no clear D gene. The CDR3 runs to 15 residues. Trimming cost V 3 bases and J 0 bases, with 11 bases left between them. From germline, CDR1 is SNHLY and CDR2 FYNNEI.

V usage is TRBV7-3 and J usage is TRBJ2-6, with no clear D. Germline assignment: CDR1 SGHTA and CDR2 FQGTGA. The CDR3 sequence is 14 residues long. The V gene lost 4 bases and the J gene lost 4 bases, with 8 bases spanning the gap. The CDR3 region has the DNA TGTGCCAGCAGCTCCCGTAGCGGGGCCAACGTCCTGACTTTC. Residues: CASSSRSGANVLTF.

The chain combines TRBV3-1 (or the pseudogene TRBV3-2) with TRBJ1-2; TRBD1 matches at 9 bases. CDR3 length equals 14 residues. V lost 1 base, J lost 3 bases, and 0 bases stayed unmatched. Germline CDR1 is LGHDT and CDR2 is YNNKEL (reference sequence). The CDR3 reads CASSQGTGDYGYTF. The CDR3 DNA follows: TGTGCCAGCAGCCAAGGGACAGGGGACTATGGCTACACCTTC.

This chain uses TRBV4-3 with TRBJ1-3; maybe TRBD1 (5 bases). The V end lost 0 bases, the J end lost 0 bases, and 15 bases lay between the germline ends. CDR3 length equals 18 residues. Germline V gene lookup returns CDR1 LGHNA and CDR2 YSLEER. The CDR3 region has the DNA TGCGCCAGCAGCCAAGATCGGGGGAGCCTATACTCTGGAAACACCATATATTTT. Translated: CASSQDRGSLYSGNTIYF.

The chain joins TRBV11-2 to TRBJ2-2, with 12 bases identical to TRBD2. The CDR3 runs 17 residues. Germline CDR1 SGHAT, CDR2 FQNNGV. V was clipped by 5 bases and J by 3 bases; unmatched bases: 7. CDR3 DNA: TGTGCCAGCAGCCTATTACTAGCGGGGGGATACACCGGGGAGCTGTTTTTT. Its translation is CASSLLLAGGYTGELFF.

The chain joins TRBV29-1 to TRBJ2-4, with D maybe TRBD1 (5 bases). The CDR3 sequence is 11 residues long. The germline V gene encodes CDR1 SQVTM and CDR2 ANQGSEA. Trimming stripped 7 bases from V and 5 bases from J, with 9 bases between. The CDR3: CSGQLENIQYF. CDR3 DNA: TGCAGCGGACAGCTAGAAAACATTCAGTACTTC.

This clone was found once. V usage is TRBV3-1 (or the pseudogene TRBV3-2) and J usage is TRBJ2-2; TRBD2 matches at 12 bases. This CDR3 spans 17 amino acids. Per germline, CDR1 LGHDT and CDR2 YNNKEL (reference sequence). The V gene end was trimmed by 6 bases and the J gene end by 7 bases; junction bases not matched to a gene: 12. Here the CDR3 DNA reads TGTGCCAGCAGGACCCTGACTAGCGGGGGCCGCAACGGGGAGCTGTTTTTT. It yields the protein CASRTLTSGGRNGELFF.

The chain has TRBV4-2 and TRBJ2-7; 10 bases are shared with TRBD2. Germline CDR1 is LGHNA and CDR2 is YNFKEQ. CDR3 length: 15 residues. The ends lost 3 bases at V and 3 bases at J; junction bases unmatched: 5. CDR3 sequence (DNA): TGTGCCAGCAGCCAGAGAGCGGGGGGGGACTACGAGCAGTACTTC. Its translation: CASSQRAGGDYEQYF.

The gene calls are TRBV30 and TRBJ1-4, with unresolved D. CDR1 GTSNPN and CDR2 SVGIG come from the germline V gene (reference sequence). Trimming took off 1 base at V and 2 bases at J, with 5 bases between the two ends. This CDR3 spans 13 amino acids. Written as DNA, the CDR3 is TGTGCCTGGAGTGAACGGACTAATGAAAAACTGTTTTTT. Amino acids: CAWSERTNEKLFF.